The T cell receptor (beta chain) under discussion was sequenced for a study of blood T cells in healthy people across ages. Study in general: Researchers report that template switching captured about one barcoded beta molecule per two T cells.

Regarding this clonotype: Its antigen is currently unknown.

PCR was performed a second time for roughly 7 to 12 cycles using a sample-barcoded 5' primer and a J-beta primer mix. Using its own MiXCR run on the 5' RACE reads, TCRdb lists one record per CDR3 protein. This table has fewer than 750,000 distinct CDR3 sequences, around 52% appearing once. This CDR3 contains 15 residues. CDR1 is SQVTM and CDR2 is ANQGSEA in the germline V gene. V gave up 2 bases and J gave up 3 bases; unmatched junction bases: 7. Whole-study findings and limits: Long-lived donors had more naive CD4+ cells and higher diversity than aged donors. Observed TCR beta diversity showed a strong correlation with the percentage of naive T cells as measured by flow cytometry.

It was around 10 milliliters of peripheral blood that were drawn from each donor. Material: blood. The sequence was collected from a woman of 80 years or more in good health. The rearrangement uses TRBV29-1 and TRBJ2-3, with 8 bases lining up with TRBD2. CDR3 DNA: TGCAGCGTTGAATCCAGCGGGAGCACGACAGATACGCAGTATTTT. This encodes CSVESSGSTTDTQYF.